The TCR beta chain described here comes from a study of blood T cell repertoires in COVID-19. Study overall: Italy, Spain and the United States were the sources of the convalescent and acute COVID-19 samples. T cells, B-cell-depleted T cells, or PBMCs provided the cDNA or gDNA that served as material.

As handled by the study authors: Amplifying reference gene primers gave estimates of nucleated cell counts. Profiling relied on immunoSEQ multiplex PCR, and the TCRdb table lists in-frame clones only, not all of them. D and trimming were read from the DNA, whereas the V and J calls and clone size are those reported in that table. Found here are about 440,000 clones, about nine tenths of them singletons; the top ten hold about 12%. Patients in Seattle were enrolled during active infection, then followed longitudinally. A single count supports this clone. Material: peripheral blood. The receptor was isolated from a woman aged 45-59 years with COVID-19, enrolled during active disease.

The CDR3 region has the DNA TGTGCCAGCAGGCCACAGGGACCCTATGGCTACACCTTC. Its protein product is CASRPQGPYGYTF. The V gene is TRBV5-5, the J gene TRBJ1-2, with TRBD1 as a possible D gene (6 bases). Germline V gene lookup returns CDR1 SGHKS and CDR2 YYEKEE (reference sequence). V gave up 5 bases and J gave up 4 bases, with 12 bases separating them. This CDR3 spans 13 amino acids.